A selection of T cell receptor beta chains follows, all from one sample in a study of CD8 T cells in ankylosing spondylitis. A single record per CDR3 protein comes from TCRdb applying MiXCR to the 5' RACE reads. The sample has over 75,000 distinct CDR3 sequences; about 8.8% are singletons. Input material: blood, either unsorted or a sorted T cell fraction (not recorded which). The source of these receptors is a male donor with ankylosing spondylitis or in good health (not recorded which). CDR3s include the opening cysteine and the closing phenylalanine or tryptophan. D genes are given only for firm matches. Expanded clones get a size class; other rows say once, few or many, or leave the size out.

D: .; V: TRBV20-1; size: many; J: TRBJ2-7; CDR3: CSARDAGYEQYF; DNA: TGCAGTGCTAGAGATGCAGGGTACGAGCAGTACTTC
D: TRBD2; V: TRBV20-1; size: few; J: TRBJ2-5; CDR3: CSALAGGPWETQYF; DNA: TGCAGTGCCTTAGCGGGGGGGCCGTGGGAGACCCAGTACTTC
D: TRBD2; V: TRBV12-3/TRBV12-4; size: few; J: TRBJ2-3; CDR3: CASSPPPGLAGGSTDTQYF; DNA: TGTGCCAGCAGTCCTCCGCCGGGACTAGCGGGGGGAAGCACAGATACGCAGTATTTT
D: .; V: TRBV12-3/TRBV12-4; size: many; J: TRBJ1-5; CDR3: CASSSNQPQHF; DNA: TGTGCCAGCAGTAGCAATCAGCCCCAGCATTTT
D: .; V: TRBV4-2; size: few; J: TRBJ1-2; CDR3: CASSQVKLDYGYTF; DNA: TGTGCCAGCAGCCAAGTCAAGCTTGACTATGGCTACACCTTC
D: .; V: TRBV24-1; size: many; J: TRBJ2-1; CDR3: CATSDSMGQLAYNEQFF; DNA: TGTGCCACCAGTGATTCCATGGGGCAGTTAGCTTACAATGAGCAGTTCTTC
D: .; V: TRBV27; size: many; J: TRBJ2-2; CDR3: CASSRQGTNTGELFF; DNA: TGTGCCAGCAGCCGGCAGGGTACGAACACCGGGGAGCTGTTTTTT
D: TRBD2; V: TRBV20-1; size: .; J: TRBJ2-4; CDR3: CSTPRREDIQYF; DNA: TGCAGTACCCCTCGGCGGGAGGACATTCAGTACTTC
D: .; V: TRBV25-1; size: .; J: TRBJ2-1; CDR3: CASSDAAVQEQFF; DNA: TGTGCCAGCAGTGATGCAGCGGTCCAGGAGCAGTTCTTC
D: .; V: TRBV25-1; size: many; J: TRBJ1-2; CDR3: CASSVDPYGYTF; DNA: TGTGCCAGCAGTGTAGACCCCTATGGCTACACCTTC
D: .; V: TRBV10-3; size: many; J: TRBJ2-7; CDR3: CAISVGQTSSYEQYF; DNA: TGTGCCATCAGTGTTGGACAGACCTCATCCTACGAGCAGTACTTC
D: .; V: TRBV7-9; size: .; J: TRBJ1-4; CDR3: CASRSSWDEKLFF; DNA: TGTGCCAGCAGGAGTTCCTGGGATGAAAAACTGTTTTTT
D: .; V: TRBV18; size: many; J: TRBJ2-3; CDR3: CATPPARGASTDTQYF; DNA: TGTGCCACCCCACCAGCGCGGGGCGCTAGCACAGATACGCAGTATTTT
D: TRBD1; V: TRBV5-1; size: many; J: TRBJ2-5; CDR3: CASSSGQGQETQYF; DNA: TGCGCCAGCAGCTCCGGACAGGGCCAAGAGACCCAGTACTTC
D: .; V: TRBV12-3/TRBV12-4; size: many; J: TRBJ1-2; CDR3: CASSQTTGSANYGYTF; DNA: TGTGCCAGCAGCCAAACCACAGGGTCAGCTAACTATGGCTACACCTTC
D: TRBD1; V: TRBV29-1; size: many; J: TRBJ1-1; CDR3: CSDDMGGTGQNTEAFF; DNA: TGCAGCGATGATATGGGGGGGACAGGGCAGAACACTGAAGCTTTCTTT
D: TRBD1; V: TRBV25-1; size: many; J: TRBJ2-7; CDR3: CASSHSGTGDYEQYF; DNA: TGTGCCAGCAGTCACTCCGGGACAGGGGACTACGAGCAGTACTTC
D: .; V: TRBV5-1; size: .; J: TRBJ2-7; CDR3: CASSSGQATYEQYF; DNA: .
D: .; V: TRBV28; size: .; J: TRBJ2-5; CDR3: CASSLLPLAGLSEENQYF; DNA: TGTGCCAGCAGTTTATTGCCCTTGGCCGGCCTCTCGGAGGAGAACCAGTACTTC
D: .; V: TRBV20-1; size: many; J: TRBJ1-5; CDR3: CSASSVVVVDQPQHF; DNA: TGCAGTGCTTCTTCAGTGGTTGTCGTGGATCAGCCCCAGCATTTT
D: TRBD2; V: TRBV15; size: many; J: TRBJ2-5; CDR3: CATSRDRTSGNQETQYF; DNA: TGTGCCACCAGCAGAGACAGGACTAGCGGGAACCAAGAGACCCAGTACTTC
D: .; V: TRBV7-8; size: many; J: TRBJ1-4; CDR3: CASSYNPKMGTTNEKLFF; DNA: TGTGCCAGCAGCTACAACCCGAAAATGGGGACCACTAATGAAAAACTGTTTTTT
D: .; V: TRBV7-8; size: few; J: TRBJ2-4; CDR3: CASSSQGTLQYF; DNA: TGTGCCAGCAGCTCACAGGGGACTCTTCAGTACTTC
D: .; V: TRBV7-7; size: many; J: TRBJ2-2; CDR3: CASSPLSGELFF; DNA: TGTGCTAGCAGCCCGCTGAGCGGGGAGCTGTTTTTT
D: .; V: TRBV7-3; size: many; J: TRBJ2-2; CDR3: CASSLTTAGRTGELFF; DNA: TGTGCCAGCAGCCTAACCACTGCTGGACGCACCGGGGAGCTGTTTTTT